The 28 T cell receptor beta chains presented below share a single source sample, sequenced in a study of cytomegalovirus exposure and HLA in healthy donors. Both 60 Vbeta primers and 13 Jbeta primers went into the PCR. Assay: immunoSEQ multiplex PCR; the TCRdb copy retains only in-frame clones and omits some. Of about 150,000 clones listed, 70% to 90% are singletons. The sequenced material came from PBMCs. The receptors here all came from a man aged 25 to 40 in good health and CMV-seropositive.

The chain recombines TRBV6-5 with TRBJ2-4; TRBD2 might be the D (7 bases). The CDR3 length is 15 residues. Per germline, CDR1 MNHEY and CDR2 SVGAGI. With 4 bases removed from V and 1 base from J, the gap between germline ends came to 11 bases. The CDR3 protein is CASSWGGPAKNIQYF. The CDR3 DNA sequence: TGTGCCAGCAGTTGGGGGGGCCCGGCCAAAAACATTCAGTACTTC.

This chain uses TRBV27 with TRBJ1-4; 9 nucleotides line up with TRBD1. V trimming: 6 bases; J trimming: 7 bases; junction bases outside the gene matches: 6. The CDR3 has 14 residues. Germline CDR1 MNHEY, CDR2 SMNVEV (reference sequence). In nucleotides, the CDR3 is TGTGCCAGCAGGAGACAGGGGGTAGGTGAAAAACTGTTTTTT. Translating it yields CASRRQGVGEKLFF.

This sequence joins TRBV25-1 and TRBJ1-5, with TRBD1 matching 7 bases. The CDR3 loop spans 14 amino acids. J lost 2 bases, V lost 2 bases, and 0 bases had no gene match. Germline V CDR1 and CDR2: MGHDK, SYGVNS. The CDR3 here is CASSEQGGNQPQHF. The CDR3 region has the DNA TGTGCCAGCAGTGAACAGGGGGGCAATCAGCCCCAGCATTTT.

This sequence joins TRBV6-5 and TRBJ1-1; D unclear. Germline V CDR1 and CDR2: MNHEY, SVGAGI. The CDR3 spans 12 residues. The V end was cut by 6 bases, the J end by 5 bases, with 10 bases between. CDR3 nucleotide sequence: TGTGCCAGCAGCTGGGCCGAGACTGAAGCTTTCTTT. Translated, it gives CASSWAETEAFF.

J is TRBJ2-1 and V is TRBV7-9; D is uncertain. Looked up from germline, CDR1 is SEHNR and CDR2 is FQNEAQ (reference sequence). This CDR3 has 14 amino acids. With 1 base removed from V and 7 bases from J, the gap between germline ends came to 11 bases. CDR3 sequence (DNA): TGTGCCAGCAGCTTAGAACCGTACTTAAATGAGCAGTTCTTC. Protein: CASSLEPYLNEQFF.

This clone was detected a few times. V and J are TRBV7-2 and TRBJ2-6; no definite D call. There are 13 residues in the CDR3. CDR1 and CDR2 (germline): SGHTA, FQGNSA. Trimming left V 4 bases short and J 4 bases short, with 5 bases between. The CDR3 loop reads CASSSSGANVLTF. As DNA, the CDR3 is TGTGCCAGCAGCTCGTCGGGGGCCAACGTCCTGACTTTC.

V is TRBV4-3 and J is TRBJ2-5; 7 nucleotides line up with TRBD2. CDR1 and CDR2 (germline): LGHNA, YSLEER. The CDR3 has 16 amino acids. The V segment lost 1 base and the J segment 5 bases; nucleotides outside the gene matches: 10. CDR3 sequence (DNA): TGCGCCAGCAGCCAAGGACTAGCCAGCGTCGTGGAGACCCAGTACTTC. Residues: CASSQGLASVVETQYF.

This clone was detected a few times. J is TRBJ2-3 and V is TRBV4-2; TRBD2 agrees at 9 bases. Germline CDR1 is LGHNA and CDR2 is YNFKEQ. The junction had 10 bases not matched to a gene; V was cut back by 4 bases and J by 2 bases. The CDR3 has 17 residues. As DNA, the CDR3 is TGTGCCAGCAGCCTATCGGCTAGCGGGGTGACCACAGATACGCAGTATTTT. Amino acid sequence: CASSLSASGVTTDTQYF.

The rearrangement uses TRBV6-6 and TRBJ1-2, with D unresolved. The CDR3 has 12 amino acids. Germline V gene lookup returns CDR1 MNHNY and CDR2 SVGAGI (reference sequence). V lost 9 bases, J lost 6 bases, and 14 bases lay in between. CDR3 sequence (DNA): TGTGCCAGTTCGATCCCCCCGGATGGCTACACCTTC. This codes for CASSIPPDGYTF.

The rearrangement uses TRBV6-5 and TRBJ1-5; TRBD1 matches 10 bases. The ends lost 6 bases at V and 7 bases at J; junction bases unmatched: 6. CDR3 length equals 14 residues. The germline CDR1 and CDR2 sequences are MNHEY and SVGAGI. CDR3 sequence: CASRPDRGHQPQHF. Here the CDR3 DNA reads TGTGCCAGCAGACCAGACAGGGGGCACCAGCCCCAGCATTTT.

The gene calls are TRBV5-1 and TRBJ1-5; tentatively, D is TRBD1 (5 bases). CDR3 length: 17 residues. The V gene lost 0 bases and the J gene lost 7 bases, with 20 bases spanning the gap. The germline V gene has CDR1 SGHRS and CDR2 YFSETQ. DNA for the CDR3: TGCGCCAGCAGCTTGGGACCAGGCCGGGGGGGAGGCCAGCCCCAGCATTTT. It specifies CASSLGPGRGGGQPQHF.

The chain has TRBV27 and TRBJ2-7; tentatively, D is TRBD1 (5 bases). Germline values: CDR1 MNHEY, CDR2 SMNVEV (reference sequence). This CDR3 region has 13 residues. The V and J ends lost 6 bases and 2 bases respectively, with 11 bases between them. CDR3 nucleotide sequence: TGTGCCAGCAGAAGACAGACCACCTACGAGCAGTACTTC. This codes for CASRRQTTYEQYF.

This clone occurred once. The rearrangement joins TRBV5-4 to TRBJ2-1; 15 positions agree with TRBD2. The germline V gene encodes CDR1 SGHNT and CDR2 YYREEE (reference sequence). The J segment lost 6 bases and the V segment lost 4 bases, leaving 2 bases of the junction unmatched. The CDR3 consists of 15 residues. CDR3 coding DNA: TGTGCCAGCAGCCAGGGACTAGCGGGAGGCAATGAGCAGTTCTTC. Protein: CASSQGLAGGNEQFF.

The chain recombines TRBV28 with TRBJ2-2; TRBD2 agrees at 8 bases. V dropped 6 bases and J dropped 1; count of bases not matched to a gene: 4. The germline V gene encodes CDR1 MDHEN and CDR2 SYDVKM. This CDR3 has 15 residues. CDR3 nucleotides: TGTGCCAGCAGAATAGCGGGGCTGAACACCGGGGAGCTGTTTTTT. It specifies CASRIAGLNTGELFF.

The chain links TRBV18 to TRBJ2-3; no firm D call. Per germline, CDR1 KGHSH and CDR2 LQKENI. V was cut by 6 bases and J by 0 bases, with 16 bases left in between. CDR3 size: 16 residues. The CDR3 nucleotides are TGTGCCAGCTCTGCCCTGCGGAACCCTAGCACAGATACGCAGTATTTT. Its protein product is CASSALRNPSTDTQYF. The variable domain in full, completed from reference TRBV18 and TRBJ2-3, reads NAGVMQNPRHLVRRRGQEARLRCSPMKGHSHVYWYRQLPEEGLKFMVYLQKENIIDESGMPKERFSAEFPKEGPSILRIQQVVRGDSAAYFCASSALRNPSTDTQYFGPGTRLTVL.

The gene calls are TRBV28 and TRBJ2-2, with TRBD2 matching over 10 bases. With 6 bases clipped from V and 2 bases from J, the junction kept 9 bases outside the gene matches. This CDR3 is built from 17 residues. Germline CDR1 and CDR2: MDHEN and SYDVKM. The CDR3 bases are TGTGCCAGCAGGCGTAGCGGGAGGAATTTAAACACCGGGGAGCTGTTTTTT. It translates to CASRRSGRNLNTGELFF.

The gene calls are TRBV7-2 and TRBJ2-7; 8 nucleotides match TRBD2. The CDR3 has 15 amino acids. J gave up 2 bases and V 5 bases, and 8 bases lay outside the gene matches. Germline V gives CDR1 SGHTA, CDR2 FQGNSA. CDR3 coding DNA: TGTGCCAGCAGCCCCGGGGGGGCGGGAGCCTACGAGCAGTACTTC. Protein sequence: CASSPGGAGAYEQYF. Combining the CDR3 with reference TRBV7-2 and TRBJ2-7 gives the whole variable domain GAGVSQSPSNKVTEKGKDVELRCDPISGHTALYWYRQSLGQGLEFLIYFQGNSAPDKSGLPSDRFSAERTGGSVSTLTIQRTQQEDSAVYLCASSPGGAGAYEQYFGPGTRLTVT.

This chain connects TRBV28 to TRBJ1-4; D ambiguous. Germline CDR1 is MDHEN and CDR2 is SYDVKM. The V gene lost 8 bases and the J gene lost 3 bases, with 10 bases spanning the gap. The CDR3 spans 13 residues. CDR3 in DNA: TGTGCCAGCGAGAATCGGGCTAATGAAAAACTGTTTTTT. Translating gives CASENRANEKLFF.

This clone was recorded a few times. The V gene is TRBV27, the J gene TRBJ1-1; the D is unclear. Trimming removed 8 bases from V and 6 bases from J, with 7 bases in between. Germline V gene lookup returns CDR1 MNHEY and CDR2 SMNVEV (reference sequence). This CDR3 has 10 residues. The CDR3 reads CASPNPEAFF. In DNA, the CDR3 is TGTGCCAGCCCCAATCCTGAAGCTTTCTTT.

The chain combines TRBV6-1 with TRBJ2-3, with TRBD1 matching 9 bases. This CDR3 is 14 amino acids long. Germline CDR1 reads MNHNS; CDR2 reads SASEGT. V was pared by 8 bases and J by 2 bases, with 5 bases of the junction left unmatched. The CDR3 coding sequence is TGTGCCAGCCTGGACAGGGGAAACACAGATACGCAGTATTTT. Its protein product is CASLDRGNTDTQYF.

The chain couples TRBV7-9 to TRBJ1-1; D is uncertain. The V gene's germline CDR1 is SEHNR and CDR2 FQNEAQ (reference sequence). The CDR3 is 17 residues long. V dropped 5 bases and J dropped 4 bases, with 23 bases sitting between them. CDR3 bases: TGTGCCAGCAGCCCCCGTCGCAACCGAGGGATCGGCACTGAAGCTTTCTTT. Amino acid sequence: CASSPRRNRGIGTEAFF. Using reference TRBV7-9 and TRBJ1-1 for the parts outside the CDR3, the full variable domain is DTGVSQNPRHKITKRGQNVTFRCDPISEHNRLYWYRQTLGQGPEFLTYFQNEAQLEKSRLLSDRFSAERPKGSFSTLEIQRTEQGDSAMYLCASSPRRNRGIGTEAFFGQGTRLTVV.

The chain uses TRBV10-3 and TRBJ2-3, with TRBD2 matching over 8 bases. Germline CDR1 is ENHRY and CDR2 is SYGVKD. The CDR3 runs to 15 residues. Germline trimming cut 5 bases from V and 1 base from J; bases unmatched to any gene: 5. The DNA of the CDR3 is TGTGCCATCAGTCCGGGACTAGAGGGCACAGATACGCAGTATTTT. As protein: CAISPGLEGTDTQYF.

This clone was detected only once. The genes are TRBV7-8 and TRBJ2-1; 10 bases align to TRBD2. This CDR3 contains 15 residues. Trimming removed 4 bases from V and 4 bases from J; junction bases left unmatched: 4. Germline CDR1 and CDR2: SGHVS and FQNEAQ. The CDR3 loop reads CASSSTSGLYNEQFF. The CDR3, as DNA: TGTGCCAGCAGCTCGACTAGCGGGCTTTACAATGAGCAGTTCTTC. Full variable domain (missing parts from reference TRBV7-8 and TRBJ2-1): GAGVSQSPRYKVAKRGQDVALRCDPISGHVSLFWYQQALGQGPEFLTYFQNEAQLDKSGLPSDRFFAERPEGSVSTLKIQRTQQEDSAVYLCASSSTSGLYNEQFFGPGTRLTVL.

This chain joins TRBV5-6 and TRBJ1-6; 9 nucleotides line up with TRBD1. Germline lookup yields CDR1 SGHDT and CDR2 YYEEEE. This CDR3 spans 17 amino acids. The V gene end was trimmed by 0 bases and the J gene end by 9 bases; junction bases not matched to a gene: 10. In DNA form, the CDR3 reads TGTGCCAGCAGCTTGGTGCGGGACAGGGAATTTGGTTCACCCCTCCACTTT. This codes for CASSLVRDREFGSPLHF.

This chain connects TRBV4-2 to TRBJ2-3; D is possibly TRBD2 (5 bases). The germline V gene has CDR1 LGHNA and CDR2 YNFKEQ. The CDR3 contains 19 residues. Trimming took off 0 bases at V and 3 bases at J, with 22 bases between the two ends. The CDR3 DNA sequence: TGTGCCAGCAGCCAAGAAAGCCCTACCGGCGGGCGGAGGACAGATACGCAGTATTTT. Its protein is CASSQESPTGGRRTDTQYF.

In its sample, this clone was seen once. CDR3 amino acids: CASSSGYFGNQPQHF. The CDR3 DNA sequence: TGTGCCAGTAGTTCGGGGTACTTCGGCAATCAGCCCCAGCATTTT. This chain joins TRBV19 and TRBJ1-5; D is ambiguous. The CDR3 spans 15 residues. Germline CDR1 is LNHDA and CDR2 is SQIVND (reference sequence). Between the trimmed V and J ends, which lost 5 bases and 2 bases, there was a span of 13 bases.

This clone appeared once. The CDR3 protein is CASSQAPTGDEQYF. CDR3 in DNA: TGCGCCAGCAGCCAAGCTCCGACAGGGGACGAGCAGTACTTC. The genes are TRBV4-1 and TRBJ2-7, with 8 nucleotides matching TRBD1. The germline gives CDR1 MGHRA, CDR2 YSYEKL. The ends lost 1 base at V and 5 bases at J; junction bases unmatched: 4. The CDR3 consists of 14 residues.

V gene TRBV5-1 combines with J gene TRBJ1-1, with 7 bases matching TRBD1. The V gene end was trimmed by 2 bases and the J gene end by 3 bases; junction bases not matched to a gene: 13. The length of the CDR3 is 17 residues. CDR1 and CDR2 from the germline V gene are SGHRS and YFSETQ. Written as DNA, the CDR3 is TGCGCCAGCAGCTTCGGGACAGTGACCGCGGAGGACACTGAAGCTTTCTTT. Its translation: CASSFGTVTAEDTEAFF.